In this sample, the clone carrying this TCR beta chain turned up once. Its antigen is currently unknown. The data were taken from a study of radiotherapy plus CTLA-4 blockade in lung cancer. Broader study findings: The study found tumor-derived TCR clones expanded in blood after radiotherapy plus ipilimumab.

Alongside CTLA-4 blockade with ipilimumab, patients with chemo-refractory metastatic non-small-cell lung cancer received focal radiation. This table comes from immunoSEQ multiplex PCR, and its TCRdb copy is limited to in-frame clones, with some not included. Among roughly 54,000 clones, approximately 80% were seen once, and the ten largest hold about 2.9%. Germline-derived CDR1 and CDR2 are MNHEY and SVGAGI. V was clipped by 5 bases and J by 5 bases, with 13 bases between them. The CDR3 is 13 residues long. The TCR was taken from a human donor with non-small cell lung cancer who had a partial response to radiotherapy plus ipilimumab. Material: peripheral blood, obtained from a patient treated with radiotherapy plus ipilimumab. The chain has TRBV6-5 and TRBJ2-7, with D tentatively TRBD1 (6 bases). CDR3 in DNA: TGTGCCAGCAGTAGAACAGGGTTTCACGAGCAGTACTTC. Protein product: CASSRTGFHEQYF.